This TCR beta chain was identified in a study of blood T cell repertoires in COVID-19. Patients at the Seattle site were enrolled during active infection and followed longitudinally. TCRdb's table, derived via immunoSEQ multiplex PCR, lists solely in-frame clones and lacks some. Of 150,000 to 190,000 clones in the sample, around 83% were seen once. The TCR originated in an older woman with COVID-19, enrolled during active disease. Specimen: peripheral blood.

CDR3 bases: TGTGCCAGTAGTCTCACAGGGAAGGGGAATGAAAAACTGTTTTTT. Amino acid sequence: CASSLTGKGNEKLFF. The V gene is TRBV19, the J gene TRBJ1-4; maybe TRBD1 (6 bases). The germline V and J ends were trimmed by 5 bases and 5 bases, with 15 bases remaining between them. This CDR3 is built from 15 residues. The V gene's germline CDR1 is LNHDA and CDR2 SQIVND (reference sequence).